This T cell receptor (beta chain) originates from a study of persistence of HIV-infected CD4 T cells. This nonspecific control used anti-CD3/anti-CD28 bead stimulation of CD4+ T cells. Sorting selected CD4+ T cells upregulating both CD40 ligand and CD69. Adults with HIV-1 started suppressive ART while chronically infected. CD4+ T cell counts exceeded 400 cells/uL; CMV serology was positive. Germline V CDR1 and CDR2: KGHSH, LQKENI. This CDR3 is 14 amino acids long. This was the immunoSEQ version 4 assay in survey mode. Template was genomic DNA at 7.5 to 10 ng/uL, with up to about 1 ug used per sample. Using immunoSEQ multiplex PCR, the repertoire was profiled, and TCRdb retains in-frame clones only, with some absent. The sample carries 40,000 to 45,000 clones, 80% to 95% recorded once. As for this clone: Its antigen is not known. The junction departs from the called germline gene at one end, perhaps through a read error.

This TCR derives from an adult man with HIV who was CMV-seropositive. Here the sequenced sample was CD4+ T cells sorted from PBMCs after roughly 19-hour stimulation, taken from a patient who received antiretroviral therapy. The V call is TRBV18, the J call TRBJ2-2; D may be TRBD2 (5 bases). In nucleotides, the CDR3 is TGTGCCAGCTCACCACCGGTCCCCAAACGGGGAGCTGTTTTT. As protein: CASSPPVPKRGAVF.